These 24 T cell receptor beta chains were sequenced from one sample in a study of T cell repertoires in cytomegalovirus infection. No antigen has been identified for these receptors. Via MiXCR, TCRdb re-called the reads, giving one row per CDR3 protein. The data show approximately 910,000 distinct CDR3 sequences, with roughly 30% seen just once and around an eighth held by the top ten. The sample in question was cultured CD8+ T cells from PBMCs, obtained from culture after CMV antigen stimulation. These receptors all come from a human donor in good health (CMV status not recorded). Some clones in this sample may be carry-over from other donors' samples.

The chain carries TRBV14 and TRBJ2-7, with D possibly being TRBD1 or TRBD2 (5 bases each). The CDR3 spans 16 residues. Germline V gives CDR1 SGHDN, CDR2 FVKESK. V gave up 0 bases and J gave up 5 bases, with 17 bases separating them. CDR3 amino acids: CASSQDLTRARDEQYF. The CDR3 DNA reads as TGTGCCAGCAGCCAAGACTTGACCAGGGCGAGGGACGAGCAGTACTTC.

V gene TRBV6-2 or TRBV6-3 combines with J gene TRBJ1-5, with 9 bases identical to TRBD1. The germline V gene has CDR1 MNHEY and CDR2 SVGEGT. The CDR3 runs to 15 residues. With V trimmed by 4 bases and J by 4 bases, 5 bases remained unmatched. The CDR3 reads CASSFAGTGNQPQHF. The CDR3 bases are TGTGCCAGCAGTTTCGCCGGGACAGGGAATCAGCCCCAGCATTTT.

This clonotype was found a few times. This chain joins TRBV28 and TRBJ2-1; maybe TRBD1 (6 bases). This CDR3 comprises 14 residues. CDR1 is MDHEN and CDR2 is SYDVKM in the germline V gene. V was shortened by 6 bases and J by 4 bases, with 13 bases between the two germline ends. The CDR3 region is CASSHRAGYNEQFF. The CDR3, as DNA: TGTGCCAGCAGCCACAGGGCAGGGTACAATGAGCAGTTCTTC.

Only one count was recorded for this clonotype. This sequence joins TRBV2 and TRBJ2-7; D is uncertain. Germline CDR1 is SNHLY and CDR2 is FYNNEI. The germline V and J ends were trimmed by 6 bases and 0 bases, with 15 bases remaining between them. The CDR3 extends over 15 amino acids. The CDR3 reads CASRFLLTASYEQYV. The CDR3 bases are TGTGCCAGCAGGTTCCTCCTGACGGCCTCCTACGAGCAGTACGTC.

This clonotype was counted once. The junction does not match germline at one end; this may be a read error. The chain links TRBV11-1 to TRBJ2-7; tentative D call: TRBD1 (5 bases). Germline V gives CDR1 SGHAT, CDR2 FQDESV (reference sequence). This CDR3 is 13 amino acids long. The CDR3 loop is CAGSAGHFYEQYF. The CDR3 DNA reads TGTGCCGGCAGCGCAGGACATTTCTACGAGCAGTACTTC. Full variable domain (missing parts from reference TRBV11-1 and TRBJ2-7): EAEVAQSPRYKITEKSQAVAFWCDPISGHATLYWYRQILGQGPELLVQFQDESVVDDSQLPKDRFSAERLKGVDSTLKIQPAELGDSAMYLCAGSAGHFYEQYFGPGTRLTVT.

The chain uses TRBV5-1 and TRBJ2-5; D is unresolved. Germline loops: CDR1 SGHRS, CDR2 YFSETQ. CDR3 length equals 12 residues. Trimming cost V 3 bases and J 2 bases, with 5 bases left between them. The CDR3 sequence: CASSWNQETQYF. For the CDR3, the DNA is TGCGCCAGCAGCTGGAATCAAGAGACCCAGTACTTC.

Comments on this clonotype: Germline is not matched at one junction end, which may reflect a read error. The chain uses TRBV2 and TRBJ2-7, with 13 bases matching TRBD2. The CDR3 extends over 18 amino acids. The germline V gene encodes CDR1 SNHLY and CDR2 FYNNEI. CDR3 amino acids: CTSSVGGLAGRTRDEQYF. In DNA, the CDR3 is TGTACCAGCAGTGTGGGGGGACTAGCGGGGAGAACGCGGGACGAGCAGTACTTC.

This clonotype was counted between two and nine times. This chain connects TRBV27 to TRBJ2-3, with TRBD2 identical over 8 bases. CDR1 and CDR2 (germline): MNHEY, SMNVEV (reference sequence). The CDR3 covers 16 residues. V lost 0 bases to trimming and J lost 4 bases; unmatched junction nucleotides: 6. The CDR3 here is CASSLSSGGRADTQYF. As DNA, the CDR3 is TGTGCCAGCAGTTTATCGAGCGGGGGAAGGGCAGATACGCAGTATTTT.

This clonotype turned up a few times. The rearrangement joins TRBV3-1 to TRBJ2-3; 10 bases fit TRBD2. V shed 0 bases and J 0 bases; nucleotides not matched to a gene: 3. Germline CDR1 is LGHDT and CDR2 is YNNKEL (reference sequence). This CDR3 region has 17 residues. This chain's CDR3 is CASSQDGLAVSTDTQYF. The CDR3 coding sequence is TGTGCCAGCAGCCAAGACGGACTAGCGGTTAGCACAGATACGCAGTATTTT.

Note on this clonotype: The junction and the germline gene differ at one end; a read error may be behind it. This chain uses TRBV27 with TRBJ2-5, with 8 nucleotides matching TRBD1. Germline CDR1 is MNHEY and CDR2 is SMNVEV (reference sequence). CDR3 length equals 14 residues. Here the CDR3 reads CASSYGQGQVTQYF. The CDR3 DNA is TGTGCCAGCAGTTATGGACAGGGTCAAGTGACCCAGTACTTC.

This clonotype showed up many times. This chain uses TRBV4-3 with TRBJ2-7, with D maybe TRBD2 (5 bases). Trimming stripped 2 bases from V and 3 bases from J, with 26 bases between. Germline V gives CDR1 LGHNA, CDR2 YSLEER. The CDR3 loop spans 19 amino acids. The CDR3, as DNA: TGCGCCAGCAGCCAAAACCAGGAGGCCCTACCCCCTACCTTCTACGAGCAGTACGTC. This gives the protein CASSQNQEALPPTFYEQYV.

The V call is TRBV24-1, the J call TRBJ1-2, with a weak D call TRBD1 (5 bases). V lost 4 bases, J lost 4 bases, and 12 bases lay in between. The CDR3 sequence is 14 residues long. Germline lookup yields CDR1 KGHDR and CDR2 SFDVKD. In nucleotides, the CDR3 is TGTGCCACCAGTGACTCAGACAGATTCTATGGCTACACCTTC. Its translation: CATSDSDRFYGYTF.

The J gene is TRBJ1-4, the V gene TRBV20-1, with D uncertain. V was clipped by 1 base and J by 7 bases, with 13 bases between them. Germline loops: CDR1 DFQATT, CDR2 SNEGSKA (reference sequence). There are 14 residues in the CDR3. CDR3 residues: CSARGGEASEKLFF. CDR3 in DNA: TGCAGTGCTAGAGGCGGGGAAGCAAGTGAAAAACTGTTTTTT.

V and J are TRBV28 and TRBJ2-1, with 10 bases matching TRBD2. CDR1 MDHEN and CDR2 SYDVKM come from the germline V gene. This CDR3 has 16 amino acids. V was pared by 5 bases and J by 8 bases, with 12 bases of the junction left unmatched. The CDR3 reads CASSPPERGGRDEQFF. In nucleotides, the CDR3 is TGTGCCAGCAGTCCTCCGGAGCGGGGGGGCCGAGATGAGCAGTTCTTC. The whole variable domain, remainder taken from reference TRBV28 and TRBJ2-1, is DVKVTQSSRYLVKRTGEKVFLECVQDMDHENMFWYRQDPGLGLRLIYFSYDVKMKEKGDIPEGYSVSREKKERFSLILESASTNQTSMYLCASSPPERGGRDEQFFGPGTRLTVL.

This chain connects TRBV27 to TRBJ2-4, with no clear D. The CDR3 covers 15 residues. V was trimmed by 5 bases and J by 1 base, leaving 12 bases between them. CDR1 MNHEY and CDR2 SMNVEV come from the germline V gene (reference sequence). This CDR3 reads CASSHLPAAKNIQYF. In DNA, the CDR3 is TGTGCCAGCAGTCACCTCCCGGCTGCCAAAAACATTCAGTACTTC.

A note on this clonotype: Just one base apart from a much larger clone, this may be a read error. This CDR3 fails to terminate in the conserved phenylalanine or tryptophan, so it likely reflects a read error. The J gene is TRBJ1-4, the V gene TRBV7-2, with a tentative D call TRBD1 (5 bases). The ends were cut back, 0 bases at V and 4 bases at J, with 12 bases in the middle. CDR3 length: 16 amino acids. Germline V gene sequence: CDR1 SGHTA, CDR2 FQGNSA. The CDR3 loop is CASSLAGQVFNEKLFS. The CDR3 region has the DNA TGTGCCAGCAGCTTAGCGGGGCAGGTCTTTAATGAAAAACTGTTTTCT.

Written as DNA, the CDR3 is TGTGCCAGCAGTTTAGGTACGAGTTCCGGGGAGCTGTTTTTT. Residues: CASSLGTSSGELFF. The chain couples TRBV28 to TRBJ2-2; no clear D. Germline CDR1 MDHEN, CDR2 SYDVKM. V lost 2 bases, J lost 6 bases, and 10 bases lay in between. The CDR3 totals 14 residues.

This clonotype was picked up many times. J is TRBJ1-1 and V is TRBV7-9; 7 bases map to TRBD1. This CDR3 comprises 14 residues. With V trimmed by 5 bases and J by 1 base, 4 bases remained unmatched. Germline CDR1 reads SEHNR; CDR2 reads FQNEAQ (reference sequence). The CDR3 region is CASSIYRGNTEAFF. The CDR3 DNA is TGTGCCAGCAGCATTTACAGGGGGAACACTGAAGCTTTCTTT.

This clonotype was seen repeatedly, ten times or more. The chain's CDR3 is CASSFGQGGQPQHF. CDR3 DNA sequence: TGTGCCAGCAGTTTCGGACAGGGTGGTCAGCCCCAGCATTTT. The chain has TRBV27 and TRBJ1-5, with 8 bases that match TRBD1. Germline CDR1 is MNHEY and CDR2 is SMNVEV (reference sequence). Unmatched junction bases numbered 4, after V lost 3 bases and J lost 6 bases. The CDR3 contains 14 residues.

The chain recombines TRBV12-5 with TRBJ1-2, with TRBD1 identical over 8 bases. CDR3 length equals 13 residues. The germline V gene encodes CDR1 LGHNT and CDR2 FRNRAP. V shed 6 bases, J shed 4 bases, and the junction held 4 bases outside the gene matches. CDR3 in DNA: TGTGCTAGTGGCCCGGGACAGGCCTATGGCTACACCTTC. It translates to CASGPGQAYGYTF.

The chain links TRBV7-9 to TRBJ2-3; a possible D gene is TRBD1 (6 bases). Trimming removed 6 bases from V and 5 bases from J, with 15 bases in between. This CDR3 has 14 residues. The germline CDR1 and CDR2 sequences are SEHNR and FQNEAQ (reference sequence). The CDR3 DNA reads TGTGCCAGCAGTTCTGGCAGGGGAGTAGATACGCAGTATTTT. Protein product: CASSSGRGVDTQYF. Full variable domain (remainder filled in from reference TRBV7-9 and TRBJ2-3): DTGVSQNPRHKITKRGQNVTFRCDPISEHNRLYWYRQTLGQGPEFLTYFQNEAQLEKSRLLSDRFSAERPKGSFSTLEIQRTEQGDSAMYLCASSSGRGVDTQYFGPGTRLTVL.

The sample holds a few counts of this clonotype. The CDR3 spells CASSYGQGSSYEQYF. The CDR3 DNA is TGTGCCAGCAGTTATGGACAGGGTAGCTCCTACGAGCAGTACTTC. The J gene is TRBJ2-7, the V gene TRBV7-6; TRBD1 aligns across 8 bases. With 6 bases clipped from V and 0 bases from J, the junction kept 7 bases outside the gene matches. The CDR3 extends over 15 amino acids. The germline V gene encodes CDR1 SGHVS and CDR2 FNYEAQ.

Ten or more counts support this clonotype. V and J are TRBV6-6 and TRBJ2-3; the D is unclear. Per the germline V gene, CDR1 is MNHNY and CDR2 is SVGAGI (reference sequence). V lost 0 bases, J lost 0 bases, and 4 bases lay in between. The CDR3 runs to 14 residues. The CDR3 region has the DNA TGTGCCAGCAGTTACTCGTTCAGCACAGATACGCAGTATTTT. This translates into CASSYSFSTDTQYF.

The CDR3 coding sequence is TGTGCCAGCAGCGCCGACGGGACAGGGGTCTATGGCTACACCTTC. Protein: CASSADGTGVYGYTF. The J gene is TRBJ1-2, the V gene TRBV7-8, with 10 bases aligning to TRBD1. CDR3 size: 15 residues. Trimming took 5 bases from V and 4 from J; bases not matched to a gene: 7. Germline V gene lookup returns CDR1 SGHVS and CDR2 FQNEAQ.